The 23 T cell receptor beta chains in this list originate from one sample, sequenced in a study of cytomegalovirus exposure and HLA in healthy donors. The PCR ran on 60 Vbeta and 13 Jbeta primers. This table comes from immunoSEQ multiplex PCR, and its TCRdb copy is limited to in-frame clones, with some not included. The profile shows 150,000 or so clones, roughly 79% of them singletons. Sequencing was performed on PBMCs. These receptors were taken from a man aged 35 to 55 in good health and CMV-seropositive.

This clone was counted between two and nine times. The chain links TRBV10-1 to TRBJ2-1, with TRBD1 matching 9 bases. The V segment lost 5 bases and the J segment 5 bases; nucleotides outside the gene matches: 4. The CDR3 has 14 residues. Germline V gene sequence: CDR1 WNHNN, CDR2 SYGVQD (reference sequence). As DNA, the CDR3 is TGCGCCAGCAGTCGGACAGGGGCCGACAATGAGCAGTTCTTC. Translated: CASSRTGADNEQFF.

The chain couples TRBV18 to TRBJ2-7, with 9 positions matching TRBD2. This CDR3 spans 14 amino acids. The V and J ends lost 3 bases and 2 bases, in that order; junction bases with no gene match: 2. Germline CDR1 KGHSH, CDR2 LQKENI. The CDR3 coding sequence is TGTGCCAGCTCACCCCTAGCGGGACCCTACGAGCAGTACTTC. As protein: CASSPLAGPYEQYF.

V usage is TRBV4-1 and J usage is TRBJ2-1, with D possibly being TRBD2 (5 bases). Per the germline V gene, CDR1 is MGHRA and CDR2 is YSYEKL. Between the trimmed V and J ends, which lost 1 base and 0 bases, there was a span of 13 bases. The CDR3 is 17 residues long. The CDR3 DNA sequence: TGCGCCAGCAGCCAAGGGCGGAGGTCAAGCTCCTACAATGAGCAGTTCTTC. Translated: CASSQGRRSSSYNEQFF.

The rearrangement joins TRBV23-1 to TRBJ2-3, with 8 bases fitting TRBD1. TRBV23-1 is sorted into the ORF group, with uncertain function. Trimming at V came to 8 bases and at J to 4 bases, leaving 8 bases not matched to a gene. The CDR3 contains 14 residues. CDR3 residues: CASRTGRYADTQYF. Written as DNA, the CDR3 is TGCGCCAGCCGGACAGGGAGGTACGCAGATACGCAGTATTTT.

This chain joins TRBV7-2 and TRBJ2-4; possible D gene TRBD2, 6 bases. There are 17 residues in the CDR3. Trimming removed 7 bases at V and 0 bases at J, with 19 bases between. Per germline, CDR1 SGHTA and CDR2 FQGNSA. The CDR3 is CASTPRRAGPAKNIQYF. The CDR3 DNA reads TGTGCCAGCACCCCCCGGCGGGCGGGACCAGCCAAAAACATTCAGTACTTC.

The chain links TRBV6-5 to TRBJ2-7; the D is unclear. V was cut by 6 bases and J by 2 bases, with 14 bases left in between. Looked up from germline, CDR1 is MNHEY and CDR2 is SVGAGI. The CDR3 is 14 amino acids. The CDR3 spells CASRNSFGAYEQYF. DNA for the CDR3: TGTGCCAGCAGAAACTCTTTCGGAGCCTACGAGCAGTACTTC.

In its sample, this clone was seen a few times. The genes are TRBV25-1 and TRBJ2-7, with 7 bases aligning to TRBD1. CDR1 and CDR2 (germline): MGHDK, SYGVNS. This CDR3 is built from 12 residues. V was pared by 7 bases and J by 4 bases, with 4 bases of the junction left unmatched. CDR3: CASTTGSYEQYF. The DNA for the CDR3 is TGTGCCAGCACGACAGGGAGTTACGAGCAGTACTTC.

This clone was seen more than once but under ten times. The CDR3 sequence: CASSGQKETQYF. The CDR3 region has the DNA TGTGCCAGCAGCGGACAGAAAGAGACCCAGTACTTC. The chain carries TRBV6-6 and TRBJ2-5; possible D gene TRBD1, 6 bases. The CDR3 consists of 12 residues. With 6 bases removed from V and 3 bases from J, the gap between germline ends came to 8 bases. Germline CDR1 reads MNHNY; CDR2 reads SVGAGI (reference sequence).

CDR3 in amino acids: CASSLPSVQGGGYTF. For the CDR3, the DNA is TGTGCCAGCAGTTTACCCTCGGTTCAGGGCGGAGGCTACACCTTC. J is TRBJ1-2 and V is TRBV28; a possible D gene is TRBD1 (5 bases). The CDR3 contains 15 residues. Trimming took off 2 bases at V and 8 bases at J, with 18 bases between the two ends. The V gene's germline CDR1 is MDHEN and CDR2 SYDVKM.

This clone turned up a few times. This rearrangement joins TRBV6-4 to TRBJ2-1; 12 positions match TRBD2. CDR3 length: 17 residues. CDR1 is MRHNA, CDR2 SNTAGT, per germline. V lost 7 bases to trimming and J lost 6 bases; unmatched junction nucleotides: 13. CDR3 in amino acids: CASTPTSGSFLFNEQFF. In nucleotides, the CDR3 is TGTGCCAGCACCCCGACTAGCGGGAGTTTTTTGTTCAATGAGCAGTTCTTC.

The chain combines TRBV9 with TRBJ2-1, with 8 bases aligning to TRBD2. This CDR3 is built from 15 residues. Germline-derived CDR1 and CDR2 are SGDLS and YYNGEE. Trimming removed 0 bases from V and 7 bases from J; junction bases left unmatched: 6. The DNA of the CDR3 is TGTGCCAGCAGCGTAGACGGGAGGGCTATGAATGAGCAGTTCTTC. Translated, it gives CASSVDGRAMNEQFF.

V usage is TRBV11-3 and J usage is TRBJ2-7; D possibly corresponds to TRBD1 (5 bases). Germline V CDR1 and CDR2: SGHNT, YENEEA. The CDR3 has 14 amino acids. The CDR3 sequence is CASSLDFDSIVLAV. CDR3 sequence (DNA): TGTGCCAGCAGCTTAGATTTCGACAGTATCGTTTTGGCCGTC.

The DNA for the CDR3 is TGTGCCAGTAGTGCCACAGGGGGCACTGAAGCTTTCTTT. Protein product: CASSATGGTEAFF. V gene TRBV19 combines with J gene TRBJ1-1; 8 nucleotides agree with TRBD1. Germline CDR1 and CDR2: LNHDA and SQIVND (reference sequence). Trimming took 5 bases from V and 4 from J; bases not matched to a gene: 3. This CDR3 has 13 amino acids.

The rearrangement uses TRBV9 and TRBJ1-2; TRBD1 aligns across 7 bases. V trimming: 9 bases; J trimming: 5 bases; junction bases outside the gene matches: 7. This CDR3 spans 12 amino acids. From germline, CDR1 is SGDLS and CDR2 YYNGEE. The CDR3: CATSTGRYGYTF. The CDR3 nucleotides are TGTGCCACTTCGACAGGGAGGTATGGCTACACCTTC. The full variable domain, with the rest looked up from reference TRBV9 and TRBJ1-2, is DSGVTQTPKHLITATGQRVTLRCSPRSGDLSVYWYQQSLDQGLQFLIQYYNGEERAKGNILERFSAQQFPDLHSELNLSSLELGDSALYFCATSTGRYGYTFGSGTRLTVV.

The chain employs TRBV25-1 and TRBJ1-2, with a weak D call TRBD1 (6 bases). This CDR3 spans 13 amino acids. Germline-derived CDR1 and CDR2 are MGHDK and SYGVNS. The V and J ends lost 6 bases and 2 bases respectively, with 10 bases between them. The CDR3 spells CASRDRKNYGYTF. The CDR3 DNA is TGTGCCAGCAGGGACAGAAAGAACTATGGCTACACCTTC.

The chain links TRBV6-5 to TRBJ2-7; 13 bases align to TRBD2. The germline V gene has CDR1 MNHEY and CDR2 SVGAGI. CDR3 length: 15 amino acids. Trimming cost V 4 bases and J 0 bases; bases outside gene matches: 0. CDR3 DNA: TGTGCCAGCAGTTGGACTAGCGGGAGCTCCTACGAGCAGTACTTC. Amino acid sequence: CASSWTSGSSYEQYF.

The genes are TRBV27 and TRBJ1-5; 11 nucleotides line up with TRBD1. Per germline, CDR1 MNHEY and CDR2 SMNVEV (reference sequence). The CDR3 length is 19 residues. With V trimmed by 1 base and J by 1 base, 9 bases remained unmatched. The CDR3 DNA reads as TGTGCCAGCAGTTTATTACGGGACAGGGGGTTAGGAAGCAATCAGCCCCAGCATTTT. Encoded protein: CASSLLRDRGLGSNQPQHF.

V gene TRBV10-2 combines with J gene TRBJ1-5; tentative D call: TRBD1 (5 bases). The CDR3 loop spans 14 amino acids. Germline-derived CDR1 and CDR2 are WSHSY and SAAADI. Trimming left V 5 bases short and J 7 bases short, with 15 bases between. In DNA form, the CDR3 reads TGCGCCAGCAGTAGTGCGGCAGGGTTGCAGCCCCAGCATTTT. This translates into CASSSAAGLQPQHF.

J is TRBJ1-1 and V is TRBV9, with 8 positions matching TRBD1. Trimming cost V 3 bases and J 4 bases; bases outside gene matches: 11. CDR3 length: 16 amino acids. From germline, CDR1 is SGDLS and CDR2 YYNGEE. The CDR3 sequence: CASSATGVNPSTEAFF. DNA of the CDR3: TGTGCCAGCAGCGCGACAGGGGTGAATCCTTCCACTGAAGCTTTCTTT. Full variable domain (missing parts from reference TRBV9 and TRBJ1-1): DSGVTQTPKHLITATGQRVTLRCSPRSGDLSVYWYQQSLDQGLQFLIQYYNGEERAKGNILERFSAQQFPDLHSELNLSSLELGDSALYFCASSATGVNPSTEAFFGQGTRLTVV.

This chain connects TRBV2 to TRBJ2-2; 8 bases map to TRBD2. Trimming took 6 bases from V and 0 from J; bases not matched to a gene: 3. This CDR3 region has 15 residues. Germline V CDR1 and CDR2: SNHLY, FYNNEI. DNA of the CDR3: TGTGCCAGCAGGCTAGCGGGCACGAACACCGGGGAGCTGTTTTTT. This gives the protein CASRLAGTNTGELFF.

The rearrangement joins TRBV2 to TRBJ2-3; D gene ambiguous. Looked up from germline, CDR1 is SNHLY and CDR2 is FYNNEI. The ends were cut back, 4 bases at V and 4 bases at J, with 6 bases in the middle. This CDR3 has 12 residues. As DNA, the CDR3 is TGTGCCAGCAGTGTTAGTTCAGATACGCAGTATTTT. It encodes CASSVSSDTQYF. Variable domain in full (rest from reference TRBV2 and TRBJ2-3): EPEVTQTPSHQVTQMGQEVILRCVPISNHLYFYWYRQILGQKVEFLVSFYNNEISEKSEIFDDQFSVERPDGSNFTLKIRSTKLEDSAMYFCASSVSSDTQYFGPGTRLTVL.

This sequence joins TRBV2 and TRBJ1-5; D perhaps matches TRBD1 (6 bases). In germline, CDR1 is SNHLY, CDR2 FYNNEI. The CDR3 is 13 amino acids. V was clipped by 10 bases and J by 3 bases, with 13 bases between them. The CDR3 loop reads CAIRNRANQPQHF. The DNA for the CDR3 is TGTGCCATTAGGAACAGGGCCAATCAGCCCCAGCATTTT.

The chain uses TRBV19 and TRBJ2-1, with no clear D. Per germline, CDR1 LNHDA and CDR2 SQIVND (reference sequence). This CDR3 is built from 13 residues. Trimming took off 7 bases at V and 6 bases at J, with 13 bases between the two ends. CDR3 sequence: CASKAPRRNEQFF. The CDR3 nucleotides read TGTGCCAGTAAAGCTCCGAGGCGCAATGAGCAGTTCTTC.